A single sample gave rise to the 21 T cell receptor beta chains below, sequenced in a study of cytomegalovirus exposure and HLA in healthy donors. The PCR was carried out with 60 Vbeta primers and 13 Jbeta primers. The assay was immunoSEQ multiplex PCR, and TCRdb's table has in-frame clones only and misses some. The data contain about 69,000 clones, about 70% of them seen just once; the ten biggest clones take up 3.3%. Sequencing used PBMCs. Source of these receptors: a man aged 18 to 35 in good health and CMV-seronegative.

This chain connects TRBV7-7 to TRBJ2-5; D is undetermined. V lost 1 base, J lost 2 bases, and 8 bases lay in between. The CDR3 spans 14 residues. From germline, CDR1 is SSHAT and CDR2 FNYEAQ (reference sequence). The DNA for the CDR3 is TGTGCCAGCAGCTTAGAGGTAGCTCAAGAGACCCAGTACTTC. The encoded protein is CASSLEVAQETQYF.

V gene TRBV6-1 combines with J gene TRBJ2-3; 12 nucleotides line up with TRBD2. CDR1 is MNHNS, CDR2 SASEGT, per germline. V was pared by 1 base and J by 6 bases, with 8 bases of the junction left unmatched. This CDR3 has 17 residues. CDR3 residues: CASSEGWLAGGLDTQYF. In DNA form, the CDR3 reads TGTGCCAGCAGTGAAGGGTGGCTAGCGGGGGGGCTCGATACGCAGTATTTT.

CDR3 protein: CASSLLVGAGQPQHF. The CDR3 nucleotides read TGTGCCAGCAGTTTATTGGTGGGGGCGGGTCAGCCCCAGCATTTT. The chain joins TRBV27 to TRBJ1-5; a weak D match, TRBD1 (6 bases). Trimming pared 1 base from V and 6 bases from J, leaving 13 bases between. The CDR3 length is 15 residues. Germline assignment: CDR1 MNHEY and CDR2 SMNVEV (reference sequence).

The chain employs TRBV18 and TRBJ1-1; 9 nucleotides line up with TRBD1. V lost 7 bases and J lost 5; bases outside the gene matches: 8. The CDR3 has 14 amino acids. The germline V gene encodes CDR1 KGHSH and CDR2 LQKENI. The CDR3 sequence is CASLTTGGGTEAFF. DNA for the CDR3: TGTGCCAGCTTGACGACAGGGGGGGGAACTGAAGCTTTCTTT.

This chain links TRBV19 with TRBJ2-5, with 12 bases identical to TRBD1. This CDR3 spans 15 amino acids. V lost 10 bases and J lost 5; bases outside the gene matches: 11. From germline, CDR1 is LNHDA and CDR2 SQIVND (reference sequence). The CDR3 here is CAKSKGQGAGETQYF. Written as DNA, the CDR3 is TGTGCCAAGAGTAAGGGACAGGGGGCGGGGGAGACCCAGTACTTC. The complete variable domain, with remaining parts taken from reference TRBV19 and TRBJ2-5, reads DGGITQSPKYLFRKEGQNVTLSCEQNLNHDAMYWYRQDPGQGLRLIYYSQIVNDFQKGDIAEGYSVSREKKESFPLTVTSAQKNPTAFYLCAKSKGQGAGETQYFGPGTRLLVL.

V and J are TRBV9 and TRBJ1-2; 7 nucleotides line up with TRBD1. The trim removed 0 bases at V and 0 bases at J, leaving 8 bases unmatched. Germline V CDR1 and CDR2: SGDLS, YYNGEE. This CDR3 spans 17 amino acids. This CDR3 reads CASSVGGGGPANYGYTF. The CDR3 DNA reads TGTGCCAGCAGCGTAGGCGGAGGGGGCCCAGCTAACTATGGCTACACCTTC.

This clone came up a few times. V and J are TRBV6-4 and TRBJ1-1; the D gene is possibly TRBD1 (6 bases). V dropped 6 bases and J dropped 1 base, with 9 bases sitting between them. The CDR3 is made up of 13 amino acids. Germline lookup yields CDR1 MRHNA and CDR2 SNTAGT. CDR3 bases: TGTGCCAGCAGCCACAGGGCGAACACTGAAGCTTTCTTT. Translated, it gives CASSHRANTEAFF.

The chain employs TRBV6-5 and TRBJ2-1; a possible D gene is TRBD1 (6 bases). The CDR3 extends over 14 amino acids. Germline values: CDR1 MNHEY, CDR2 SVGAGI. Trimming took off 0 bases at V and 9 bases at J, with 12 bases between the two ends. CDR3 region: CASSYSAGAVEQFF. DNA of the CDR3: TGTGCCAGCAGTTACTCCGCAGGGGCAGTTGAGCAGTTCTTC.

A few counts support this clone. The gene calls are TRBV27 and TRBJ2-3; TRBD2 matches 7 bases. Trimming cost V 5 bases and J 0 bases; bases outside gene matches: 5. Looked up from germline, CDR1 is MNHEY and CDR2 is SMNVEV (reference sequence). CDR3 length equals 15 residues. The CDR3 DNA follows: TGTGCCAGCAGTGGGACGGGGGGAAGCACAGATACGCAGTATTTT. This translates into CASSGTGGSTDTQYF.

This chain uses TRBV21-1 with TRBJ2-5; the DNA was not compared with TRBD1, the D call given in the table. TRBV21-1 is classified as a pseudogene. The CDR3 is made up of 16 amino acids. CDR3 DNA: TGTGCCAGCAGCGTCCGACAGGAGAAGGGGCAAGAGACCCAGTACTTC. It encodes CASSVRQEKGQETQYF.

In DNA form, the CDR3 reads TGCGCCAGCAGTGACAGAACAGCCAAAAACATTCAGTACTTC. Translated, it gives CASSDRTAKNIQYF. The chain couples TRBV4-1 to TRBJ2-4, with a weak D call TRBD1 (5 bases). The CDR3 runs 14 residues. Germline V CDR1 and CDR2: MGHRA, YSYEKL. V was shortened by 6 bases and J by 0 bases, with 9 bases between the two germline ends.

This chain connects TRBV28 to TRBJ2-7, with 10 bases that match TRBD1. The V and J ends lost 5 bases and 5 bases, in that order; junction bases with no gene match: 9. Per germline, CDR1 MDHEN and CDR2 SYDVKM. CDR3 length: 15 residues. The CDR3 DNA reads TGTGCCAGCAGTCAGACAGGGGGCATTTCGGACGAGCAGTACTTC. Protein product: CASSQTGGISDEQYF.

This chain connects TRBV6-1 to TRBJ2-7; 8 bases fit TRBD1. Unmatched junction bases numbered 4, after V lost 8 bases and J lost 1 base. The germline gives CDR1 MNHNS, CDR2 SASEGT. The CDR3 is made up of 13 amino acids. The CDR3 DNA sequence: TGTGCCAGCGGACAGGGTTTATCCTACGAGCAGTACTTC. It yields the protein CASGQGLSYEQYF.

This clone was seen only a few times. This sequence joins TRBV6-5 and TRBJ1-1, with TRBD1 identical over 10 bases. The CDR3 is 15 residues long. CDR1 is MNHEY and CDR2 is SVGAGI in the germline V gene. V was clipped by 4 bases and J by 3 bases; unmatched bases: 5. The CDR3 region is CASSSQGTGDTEAFF. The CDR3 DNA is TGTGCCAGCAGTTCCCAAGGGACAGGGGACACTGAAGCTTTCTTT.

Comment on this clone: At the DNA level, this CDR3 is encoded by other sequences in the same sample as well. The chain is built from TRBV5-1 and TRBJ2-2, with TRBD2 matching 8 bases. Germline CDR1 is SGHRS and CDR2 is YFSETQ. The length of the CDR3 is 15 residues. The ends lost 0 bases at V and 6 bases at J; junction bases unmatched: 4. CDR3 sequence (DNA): TGCGCCAGCAGCTTGGAACGGGGGGGCCCCGGGGAGCTGTTTTTT. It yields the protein CASSLERGGPGELFF.

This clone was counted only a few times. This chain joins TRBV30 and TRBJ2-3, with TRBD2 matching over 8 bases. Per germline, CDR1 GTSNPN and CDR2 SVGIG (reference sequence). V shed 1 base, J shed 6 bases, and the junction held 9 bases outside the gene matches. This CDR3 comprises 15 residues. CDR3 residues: CAWSEGGGGPDTQYF. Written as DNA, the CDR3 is TGTGCCTGGAGTGAAGGCGGCGGGGGGCCGGATACGCAGTATTTT.

The CDR3: CASSLELNEKLFF. CDR3 nucleotide sequence: TGTGCCAGCAGCTTGGAACTAAATGAAAAACTGTTTTTT. The chain has TRBV5-6 and TRBJ1-4; D gene ambiguous. The V end lost 0 bases, the J end lost 5 bases, and 5 bases lay between the germline ends. The CDR3 is 13 residues long. CDR1 SGHDT and CDR2 YYEEEE come from the germline V gene.

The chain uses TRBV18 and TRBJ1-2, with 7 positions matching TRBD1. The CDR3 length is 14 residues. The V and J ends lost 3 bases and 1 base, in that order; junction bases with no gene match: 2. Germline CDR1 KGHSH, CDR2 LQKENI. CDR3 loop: CASSPGQDNYGYTF. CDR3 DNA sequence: TGTGCCAGCTCACCCGGACAGGATAACTATGGCTACACCTTC.

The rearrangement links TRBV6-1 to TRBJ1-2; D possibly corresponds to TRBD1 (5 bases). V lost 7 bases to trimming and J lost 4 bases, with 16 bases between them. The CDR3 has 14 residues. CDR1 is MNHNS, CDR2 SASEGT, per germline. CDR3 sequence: CASKRLGQSYGYTF. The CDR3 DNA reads TGTGCCAGCAAACGTCTGGGGCAAAGCTATGGCTACACCTTC.

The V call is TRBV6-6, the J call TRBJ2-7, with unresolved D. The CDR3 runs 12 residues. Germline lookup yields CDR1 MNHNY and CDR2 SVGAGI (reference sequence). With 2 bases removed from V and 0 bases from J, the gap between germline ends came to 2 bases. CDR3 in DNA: TGTGCCAGCAGTTACGACTCCTACGAGCAGTACGTC. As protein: CASSYDSYEQYV.

The chain's CDR3 is CASRDRSSYNEQFF. In nucleotides, the CDR3 is TGTGCCAGCCGGGACAGGAGCTCCTACAATGAGCAGTTCTTC. The J gene is TRBJ2-1, the V gene TRBV19; 8 positions agree with TRBD1. Germline V gene lookup returns CDR1 LNHDA and CDR2 SQIVND (reference sequence). V dropped 9 bases and J dropped 0; count of bases not matched to a gene: 4. CDR3 length equals 14 residues.